These 5 T cell receptor beta chains were all obtained from the same sample, sequenced in a study of neoadjuvant anti-PD-1 for oral cavity cancer. The data were produced by immunoSEQ multiplex PCR, yet TCRdb's version contains in-frame clones alone and is incomplete. This table holds around 67,000 clones, roughly nine tenths found once. Time point: after neoadjuvant nivolumab, at surgical resection. The specimen was PBMCs, collected after nivolumab (anti-PD-1) treatment. The source of these receptors is a person aged 35-79 years with oral cavity squamous cell carcinoma.

This chain connects TRBV29-1 to TRBJ1-1, with D uncertain. The CDR3 runs 14 residues. From germline, CDR1 is SQVTM and CDR2 ANQGSEA. The ends were cut back, 5 bases at V and 0 bases at J, with 13 bases in the middle. The CDR3 DNA follows: TGCAGCGTTAAGGTGGGAAGCATGAACACTGAAGCTTTCTTT. Protein sequence: CSVKVGSMNTEAFF.

Here the CDR3 reads CASTRAGGYYGYTF. The CDR3 nucleotides read TGTGCCAGCACCAGAGCCGGGGGCTACTATGGCTACACCTTC. The V gene is TRBV28, the J gene TRBJ1-2; possible D gene TRBD1, 6 bases. Germline V gene data show CDR1 as MDHEN and CDR2 as SYDVKM. The CDR3 contains 14 residues. The V end was cut by 7 bases, the J end by 3 bases, with 15 bases between.

The chain uses TRBV18 and TRBJ2-5; D not certain. Deletions cut 0 bases from V and 4 bases from J, with 9 bases between. This CDR3 region has 14 residues. Per germline, CDR1 KGHSH and CDR2 LQKENI. CDR3 nucleotide sequence: TGTGCCAGCTCACCACCGTCCAGGCCAGAGACCCAGTACTTC. It is translated as CASSPPSRPETQYF.

The chain employs TRBV11-3 and TRBJ2-1; TRBD2 aligns across 14 bases. Germline assignment: CDR1 SGHNT and CDR2 YENEEA. The trim removed 0 bases at V and 9 bases at J, leaving 10 bases unmatched. The CDR3 has 18 residues. CDR3 bases: TGTGCCAGCAGCTTAGATTTTGCCGGGACTAGCGGGAGCTCTGAGCAGTTCTTC. The encoded protein is CASSLDFAGTSGSSEQFF.

The chain joins TRBV4-1 to TRBJ2-3, with D perhaps matching TRBD2 (7 bases). Germline V gene lookup returns CDR1 MGHRA and CDR2 YSYEKL. Trimming pared 0 bases from V and 2 bases from J, leaving 15 bases between. The CDR3 consists of 17 residues. The CDR3 sequence is CASSQDLSGTNTDTQYF. CDR3 sequence (DNA): TGCGCCAGCAGCCAAGATCTAAGCGGGACAAACACAGATACGCAGTATTTT.